This T cell receptor (beta chain) came from a study of T cells in localized non-small cell lung cancer. Notes on the study in general: Turning up in adjacent lung were a median about 61 of the top 100 tumor clones.

The count of this clone is one. Its target is not known. The J segment lost 7 bases and the V segment lost 2 bases, leaving 9 bases of the junction unmatched. CDR1 and CDR2 (germline): MNHEY, SVGAGI. The CDR3 covers 15 residues. Sequenced by immunoSEQ multiplex PCR; TCRdb stores in-frame clones only, minus some. The data contain some 11,000 clones, about 68% of them singletons. The source is a male donor older than 55 with stage I lung adenocarcinoma. The chain uses TRBV6-5 and TRBJ1-1; TRBD1 matches at 8 bases. Sample: peripheral blood, taken before any cancer treatment. The CDR3 bases are TGTGCCAGCAGTTACGTAGGCAGGGGGCAGGTTGAAGCTTTCTTT. This translates into CASSYVGRGQVEAFF.